This entry lists 5 T cell receptor beta chains sequenced from one sample in a study of beta chain features in type 1 diabetes. Sequencing targeted expressed TCRB transcripts, as all isolated RNA had been reverse transcribed. Sequenced by immunoSEQ multiplex PCR; TCRdb stores in-frame clones only, minus some. The sample shows roughly 130,000 clones, around 17% of them seen only once. No antigens are known for them. Study-wide results and caveats: Moderate yet significant TCRB CDR3 shortening was seen in Type 1 diabetes patients in all four CD4+ subsets.

Material for sequencing was central memory CD4+ T cells from blood. The receptor source for this set is a young man with type 1 diabetes.

The rearrangement joins TRBV19 to TRBJ2-3; D may be TRBD1 (6 bases). The germline CDR1 and CDR2 sequences are LNHDA and SQIVND (reference sequence). The CDR3 runs 15 residues. Trimming pared 4 bases from V and 2 bases from J, leaving 13 bases between. The CDR3 sequence is CASSKIQGSTDTQYF. CDR3 DNA sequence: TGTGCCAGTAGTAAGATACAGGGTTCCACAGATACGCAGTATTTT.

The V and J genes are TRBV11-3 and TRBJ2-1; D is possibly TRBD2 (5 bases). Germline assignment: CDR1 SGHNT and CDR2 YENEEA. Trimming removed 1 base at V and 4 bases at J, with 11 bases between. The CDR3 has 15 residues. The chain's CDR3 is CASSLGGLDYNEQFF. The DNA of the CDR3 is TGTGCCAGCAGCTTAGGTGGACTTGATTACAATGAGCAGTTCTTC. Based on the CDR3 plus reference TRBV11-3 and TRBJ2-1, the full variable domain is EAGVVQSPRYKIIEKKQPVAFWCNPISGHNTLYWYLQNLGQGPELLIRYENEEAVDDSQLPKDRFSAERLKGVDSTLKIQPAELGDSAVYLCASSLGGLDYNEQFFGPGTRLTVL.

The chain employs TRBV5-6 and TRBJ2-1; 10 nucleotides agree with TRBD1. CDR1 is SGHDT, CDR2 YYEEEE, per germline. With V trimmed by 4 bases and J by 3 bases, 4 bases remained unmatched. The CDR3 runs 15 residues. The CDR3 DNA is TGTGCCAGCAGCCGCTGGACAGGGGGCTACAATGAGCAGTTCTTC. It codes for CASSRWTGGYNEQFF.

The chain couples TRBV5-8 to TRBJ1-1; D possibly corresponds to TRBD1 (6 bases). CDR1 and CDR2 from the germline V gene are SGHTS and YDEGEE. This CDR3 has 14 residues. Trimming pared 4 bases from V and 6 bases from J, leaving 16 bases between. CDR3 nucleotide sequence: TGTGCCAGCAGCGGGGGCGCAAGGTTACCTGAAGCTTTCTTT. The encoded protein is CASSGGARLPEAFF.

In this sample, this clone turned up many times. The rearrangement uses TRBV7-2 and TRBJ1-1; weak D call: TRBD1 (5 bases). V gave up 3 bases and J gave up 4 bases, with 9 bases separating them. This CDR3 region has 13 residues. Germline V CDR1 and CDR2: SGHTA, FQGNSA. CDR3 coding DNA: TGTGCCAGCAGCTTCGGTGGGGGCACTGAAGCTTTCTTT. This codes for CASSFGGGTEAFF.